These T cell receptor beta chains were read from a single sample in a study of identical twins. TCRdb used MiXCR to reprocess the 5' RACE reads, holding one entry per CDR3 protein. The sample carries 420,000 or so distinct CDR3 sequences, 18% recorded once. Sequenced: naive T cells sorted from blood. These receptors were obtained from a man aged 45 to 65 in good health. Each CDR3 is given with its conserved first and last residue. D genes are given only for firm matches.

v_call,d_call,j_call,cdr3_aa
TRBV6-1,-,TRBJ1-6,CASRGQGLNSPLHF
TRBV4-2,-,TRBJ2-1,CASSQESVDNEQFF
TRBV18,-,TRBJ2-1,CASSPDRIYYGTSSYNEQFF
TRBV28,TRBD1,TRBJ2-7,CASWSGTGPYEQYF
TRBV18,-,TRBJ2-1,CASSPRDKEQFF
TRBV28,-,TRBJ1-2,CASSILTQAYGYTF
TRBV2,TRBD2,TRBJ2-1,CASSEKGSGRGYNEQFF
TRBV15,-,TRBJ2-7,CATSGGGQYEQYF
TRBV6-2/TRBV6-3,-,TRBJ2-1,CASSWVGAPAHEQFF
TRBV4-3,-,TRBJ2-7,CASSQAPFDSSYEQYF
TRBV20-1,-,TRBJ2-7,CSARGMGAAGYEQYF
TRBV20-1,-,TRBJ1-2,CSARGALSNYGYTF
TRBV5-8,-,TRBJ2-3,CASSLAWGREDTQYF
TRBV3-1,TRBD2,TRBJ2-1,CASSQERIAGGPGSYNEQFF
TRBV7-9,TRBD2,TRBJ2-7,CASSLVTSGTYEQYF
TRBV4-2,-,TRBJ2-3,CASSQDSLTGDRTDTQYF
TRBV18,-,TRBJ1-5,CASSPRQINQPQHF
TRBV28,TRBD1,TRBJ1-1,CASIQGVTEAFF
TRBV12-3/TRBV12-4,TRBD2,TRBJ2-1,CASSFGASGRNEQFF
TRBV9,-,TRBJ2-1,CASSDPLGYNEQFF
TRBV7-2,-,TRBJ2-1,CASSPQTGAYNEQFF
TRBV12-3/TRBV12-4,-,TRBJ1-2,CASSLYTGEGYTF
TRBV15,-,TRBJ2-1,CATSRETGRNYNEQFF
TRBV20-1,-,TRBJ2-3,CSARDPLGADTQYF
TRBV5-1,-,TRBJ1-4,CASRSQEINEKLFF
TRBV6-5,-,TRBJ2-1,CASSLSPEGIYNEQFF
TRBV6-5,TRBD2,TRBJ2-1,CASSYSGSGRASEQFF
TRBV7-7,-,TRBJ2-5,CASSLVLGETQYF
TRBV5-1,TRBD2,TRBJ2-5,CASSFGTSGVKHQETQYF
TRBV15,-,TRBJ1-1,CATSSYVWRDTEAFF
TRBV20-1,-,TRBJ2-7,CSAETRAEQYF
TRBV5-1,-,TRBJ1-2,CASSLGQAQNYGYTF
TRBV28,-,TRBJ2-2,CASSFQDGVGTGELFF
TRBV20-1,TRBD2,TRBJ2-5,CSASGLAGQTLF
TRBV6-1,-,TRBJ1-1,CASSPRTGGEGNTEAFF
TRBV4-1,-,TRBJ2-7,CASSLRTDYEQYF
TRBV15,-,TRBJ1-6,CATSRVNANSPLHF
TRBV6-5,-,TRBJ2-7,CASSYSGTVAYEQYF
TRBV7-2,-,TRBJ2-3,CASSLAVTSTDTQYF
TRBV28,-,TRBJ2-2,CASTERHAELFF
TRBV5-1,-,TRBJ2-7,CASSLDGVRVDEQYF
TRBV9,-,TRBJ2-7,CASSLGADYEQYF
TRBV20-1,TRBD2,TRBJ2-3,CSAQQRGGLATQYF
TRBV7-2,-,TRBJ2-5,CASSLLGAGDQETQYF
TRBV9,TRBD2,TRBJ2-5,CASSGTSGRAVETQYF
TRBV27,TRBD2,TRBJ2-3,CASSPPGLADYTDTQYF
TRBV7-2,-,TRBJ1-1,CASSPTPGITEAFF
TRBV10-3,-,TRBJ1-1,CAISRGRENTEAFF
TRBV2,-,TRBJ1-5,CASSATGRASNQPQHF
TRBV29-1,TRBD1,-,CSVITRDSSNEQFF
TRBV20-1,-,TRBJ2-3,CSAVRLYDTQYF
TRBV29-1,TRBD2,TRBJ2-3,CSGWNSGGTDTQYF
TRBV6-1,TRBD2,TRBJ2-5,CASSEWGGSETQYF
TRBV18,-,TRBJ1-2,CASSPRQVDYGYTF
TRBV6-2/TRBV6-3,TRBD2,TRBJ2-5,CASTSTSGRAQETQYF
TRBV21-1,-,TRBJ2-7,CASSKKGIRTDSYEQYF
TRBV4-2,TRBD1,TRBJ2-5,CASSQVNRGETQYF
TRBV6-2/TRBV6-3,-,TRBJ2-5,CASSYSQGAGGETQYF